This entry lists 32 T cell receptor beta chains sequenced from one sample in a study of siplizumab effects on memory and regulatory T cells. Profiling relied on immunoSEQ multiplex PCR, and the TCRdb table lists in-frame clones only, not all of them. The sample has tens of thousands of clones; 93% are singletons. The sample comprised CD8+ T cells sorted from blood. Receptors originate from a human donor in good health.

This clone was counted a single time. The V call is TRBV10-2, the J call TRBJ1-1; D remains unclear. CDR1 WSHSY and CDR2 SAAADI come from the germline V gene. The CDR3 consists of 13 residues. The V and J ends lost 4 bases and 6 bases respectively, with 12 bases between them. Here the CDR3 reads CASSGPLFAEAFF. Written as DNA, the CDR3 is TGCGCCAGCAGTGGACCGCTGTTTGCTGAAGCTTTCTTT.

V is TRBV6-1 and J is TRBJ1-5; tentatively, D is TRBD1 (5 bases). The CDR3 is 17 amino acids. CDR1 and CDR2 (germline): MNHNS, SASEGT. V shed 1 base and J shed 7 bases, with 20 bases lying between them. CDR3 in DNA: TGTGCCAGCAGTGAAGATAGTACCAGGGTTCCGGGGCAGCCCCAGCATTTT. Residues: CASSEDSTRVPGQPQHF.

In the case of this clone: Other nucleotide sequences in the sample specify the same CDR3. The chain links TRBV4-3 to TRBJ2-7; no definite D call. The germline V gene encodes CDR1 LGHNA and CDR2 YSLEER. The CDR3 extends over 16 amino acids. The V gene lost 0 bases and the J gene lost 1 base, with 13 bases spanning the gap. The CDR3 loop reads CASSQDAQPRSYEQYF. DNA for the CDR3: TGCGCCAGCAGCCAAGACGCCCAGCCCCGTTCCTACGAGCAGTACTTC.

This clone was detected once. J is TRBJ2-2 and V is TRBV10-2; D uncertain. Trimming left V 3 bases short and J 1 base short, with 9 bases between. CDR1 and CDR2 (germline): WSHSY, SAAADI. This CDR3 is built from 15 residues. The DNA of the CDR3 is TGCGCCAGCAGTGATGTGTGGCAGAACACCGGGGAGCTGTTTTTT. Amino acid sequence: CASSDVWQNTGELFF.

The rearrangement links TRBV6-5 to TRBJ2-1, with TRBD2 matching 13 bases. This CDR3 spans 15 amino acids. The germline CDR1 and CDR2 sequences are MNHEY and SVGAGI. V lost 6 bases and J lost 8; bases outside the gene matches: 7. The CDR3 loop is CASRRTSGGIHEQFF. The CDR3 DNA reads as TGTGCCAGCAGGCGGACTAGCGGGGGTATCCATGAGCAGTTCTTC.

V is TRBV19 and J is TRBJ1-5; weak D call: TRBD1 (6 bases). V was shortened by 3 bases and J by 1 base, with 10 bases between the two germline ends. The germline V gene has CDR1 LNHDA and CDR2 SQIVND (reference sequence). The CDR3 is 15 residues long. CDR3 region: CASSIGGGSNQPQHF. CDR3 in DNA: TGTGCCAGTAGTATCGGGGGCGGAAGCAATCAGCCCCAGCATTTT.

V gene TRBV21-1 combines with J gene TRBJ2-2. TRBV21-1 is described as a pseudogene. The CDR3 is 17 amino acids. CDR3 region: CASSRSRGLANTGELFF. In DNA form, the CDR3 reads TGTGCCAGCAGTAGATCCCGGGGCCTCGCGAACACCGGGGAGCTGTTTTTT.

The rearrangement links TRBV6-5 to TRBJ1-2, with D hard to call. This CDR3 contains 14 residues. The germline gives CDR1 MNHEY, CDR2 SVGAGI. Trimming left V 4 bases short and J 0 bases short, with 9 bases between. The DNA for the CDR3 is TGTGCCAGCAGTTCGGGTCTGGCTAACTATGGCTACACCTTC. Protein sequence: CASSSGLANYGYTF.

Points on this clone: Distinct nucleotide sequences in the sample also encode this CDR3. The rearrangement uses TRBV7-9 and TRBJ1-1, with 12 nucleotides matching TRBD1. This CDR3 comprises 15 residues. Germline V lookup: CDR1 SEHNR, CDR2 FQNEAQ (reference sequence). V was clipped by 0 bases and J by 4 bases; unmatched bases: 0. CDR3 region: CASSLAGQGATEAFF. CDR3 DNA: TGTGCCAGCAGCTTAGCGGGACAGGGGGCCACTGAAGCTTTCTTT.

The V call is TRBV9, the J call TRBJ2-1; 10 positions match TRBD2. Trimming at V came to 3 bases and at J to 3 bases, leaving 0 bases not matched to a gene. The germline CDR1 and CDR2 sequences are SGDLS and YYNGEE. The CDR3 consists of 14 residues. This CDR3 reads CASSASGSYNEQFF. CDR3 DNA sequence: TGTGCCAGCAGCGCTAGCGGGAGCTACAATGAGCAGTTCTTC.

The rearrangement joins TRBV4-1 to TRBJ2-7; D is possibly TRBD1 (5 bases). V dropped 4 bases and J dropped 3 bases, with 10 bases sitting between them. CDR1 is MGHRA and CDR2 is YSYEKL in the germline V gene. The CDR3 has 13 amino acids. The CDR3 DNA reads as TGCGCCAGCAGCCTCGCAGGGAACTACGAGCAGTACTTC. Translating it yields CASSLAGNYEQYF.

The CDR3 loop is CASSPGLGDGNQPQHF. In DNA form, the CDR3 reads TGTGCCAGCAGTCCCGGGCTGGGAGATGGCAATCAGCCCCAGCATTTT. V usage is TRBV7-6 and J usage is TRBJ1-5; D is unclear. Per the germline V gene, CDR1 is SGHVS and CDR2 is FNYEAQ. The V end lost 6 bases, the J end lost 2 bases, and 17 bases lay between the germline ends. The CDR3 is made up of 16 amino acids.

The V and J genes are TRBV5-6 and TRBJ2-3; 11 bases are shared with TRBD2. CDR3 length: 15 residues. CDR1 and CDR2 from the germline V gene are SGHDT and YYEEEE. Trimming cost V 4 bases and J 6 bases; bases outside gene matches: 7. CDR3 in amino acids: CASSRSGRVMDTQYF. The CDR3, as DNA: TGTGCCAGCAGCCGTAGCGGGAGGGTTATGGATACGCAGTATTTT.

V is TRBV5-1 and J is TRBJ2-5; D remains unclear. This CDR3 has 14 residues. CDR1 and CDR2 (germline): SGHRS, YFSETQ. Trimming removed 4 bases at V and 3 bases at J, with 13 bases between. The CDR3 is CASSPPDAKETQYF. The CDR3 nucleotides are TGCGCCAGCAGCCCACCGGACGCTAAAGAGACCCAGTACTTC.

The chain joins TRBV7-8 to TRBJ2-1; D remains ambiguous. Trimming stripped 1 base from V and 9 bases from J, with 7 bases between. The CDR3 is 12 amino acids. CDR1 is SGHVS and CDR2 is FQNEAQ in the germline V gene. Here the CDR3 DNA reads TGTGCCAGCAGCTTAGTTGACCCTGAGCAGTTCTTC. Amino acids: CASSLVDPEQFF.

The chain links TRBV5-1 to TRBJ1-2; 7 positions match TRBD1. The trim removed 0 bases at V and 5 bases at J, leaving 7 bases unmatched. The CDR3 extends over 15 amino acids. Germline-derived CDR1 and CDR2 are SGHRS and YFSETQ. The CDR3 region is CASSLAWDSPYGYTF. The CDR3 region has the DNA TGCGCCAGCAGCTTGGCCTGGGACAGCCCGTATGGCTACACCTTC.

The rearrangement uses TRBV4-3 and TRBJ2-2; tentatively, D is TRBD2 (5 bases). CDR1 is LGHNA, CDR2 YSLEER, per germline. Trimming left V 1 base short and J 8 bases short, with 11 bases between. The CDR3 covers 14 residues. DNA for the CDR3: TGCGCCAGCAGCCAAGGGACTTTGTCTGGGGAGCTGTTTTTT. As protein: CASSQGTLSGELFF.

This chain links TRBV25-1 with TRBJ1-1, with a weak D call TRBD1 (6 bases). CDR1 and CDR2 from the germline V gene are MGHDK and SYGVNS. V lost 1 base and J 3 bases, leaving 15 bases between the germline ends. There are 16 residues in the CDR3. CDR3 in DNA: TGTGCCAGCAGTGAATTGGACAGCCCCACCTACACTGAAGCTTTCTTT. It translates to CASSELDSPTYTEAFF.

The chain recombines TRBV27 with TRBJ1-1; D is possibly TRBD1 (6 bases). The V gene lost 4 bases and the J gene lost 1 base, with 10 bases spanning the gap. Per germline, CDR1 MNHEY and CDR2 SMNVEV (reference sequence). The CDR3 consists of 14 residues. The CDR3, as DNA: TGTGCCAGCAGTTGGGGGGCGGGGAACACTGAAGCTTTCTTT. It is translated as CASSWGAGNTEAFF.

The chain recombines TRBV7-9 with TRBJ2-5; D call uncertain. CDR3 length: 13 amino acids. With 6 bases removed from V and 3 bases from J, the gap between germline ends came to 11 bases. Per germline, CDR1 SEHNR and CDR2 FQNEAQ (reference sequence). The CDR3 sequence: CASSGTAEETQYF. CDR3 bases: TGTGCCAGCAGTGGCACAGCTGAAGAGACCCAGTACTTC. Using reference TRBV7-9 and TRBJ2-5 for the parts outside the CDR3, the full variable domain is DTGVSQNPRHKITKRGQNVTFRCDPISEHNRLYWYRQTLGQGPEFLTYFQNEAQLEKSRLLSDRFSAERPKGSFSTLEIQRTEQGDSAMYLCASSGTAEETQYFGPGTRLLVL.

This chain uses TRBV7-8 with TRBJ2-6; D possibly matches TRBD1 or TRBD2 (5 bases each). CDR1 and CDR2 (germline): SGHVS, FQNEAQ. This CDR3 is 18 amino acids long. Trimming took off 3 bases at V and 2 bases at J, with 17 bases between the two ends. CDR3 amino acids: CASSFGDLRAAGANVLTF. Written as DNA, the CDR3 is TGTGCCAGCAGCTTTGGGGACCTCAGGGCCGCTGGGGCCAACGTCCTGACTTTC.

The V gene is TRBV2, the J gene TRBJ2-3, with D possibly TRBD1 on 5 matching bases. V lost 9 bases, J lost 6 bases, and 16 bases lay in between. The CDR3 is 13 residues long. Germline lookup yields CDR1 SNHLY and CDR2 FYNNEI. The CDR3 DNA reads as TGTGCCAGGGCGACAAGGGGAACGGATACGCAGTATTTT. Translating it yields CARATRGTDTQYF.

The count of this clone is one. This chain connects TRBV18 to TRBJ2-2; D remains unclear. This CDR3 comprises 14 residues. Trimming took off 3 bases at V and 7 bases at J, with 12 bases between the two ends. Germline CDR1 reads KGHSH; CDR2 reads LQKENI. CDR3 nucleotide sequence: TGTGCCAGCTCACCTAAATCGACGGACGGGGAGCTGTTTTTT. It is translated as CASSPKSTDGELFF.

V usage is TRBV14 and J usage is TRBJ1-1, with D possibly being TRBD1 (5 bases). This CDR3 is 14 amino acids long. Germline V gene sequence: CDR1 SGHDN, CDR2 FVKESK. V was pared by 6 bases and J by 6 bases, with 17 bases between. The DNA of the CDR3 is TGTGCCAGCAGTCACTTTTTTGAGGGGCCTGAAGCTTTCTTT. This codes for CASSHFFEGPEAFF.

This sequence joins TRBV13 and TRBJ2-7; D gene ambiguous. CDR3 length: 12 residues. The V end lost 5 bases, the J end lost 3 bases, and 8 bases lay between the germline ends. Germline-derived CDR1 and CDR2 are PRHDT and FYEKMQ (reference sequence). This CDR3 is CASSRGRYEQYF. The CDR3 nucleotides read TGTGCCAGCAGCCGAGGACGCTACGAGCAGTACTTC.

This clone has a single count. The CDR3 sequence is CASQWDRSESLDTGELFF. The CDR3 DNA follows: TGTGCCAGTCAGTGGGACAGATCCGAATCGTTGGACACCGGGGAGCTGTTTTTT. The chain combines TRBV19 with TRBJ2-2; 7 bases are a match to TRBD1. With V trimmed by 8 bases and J by 3 bases, 18 bases remained unmatched. The CDR3 sequence is 18 residues long. Germline V gene lookup returns CDR1 LNHDA and CDR2 SQIVND (reference sequence).

The rearrangement links TRBV7-2 to TRBJ1-6; D uncertain. The CDR3 covers 17 residues. Trimming removed 0 bases at V and 6 bases at J, with 15 bases between. CDR1 is SGHTA, CDR2 FQGNSA, per germline. The CDR3 is CASSLAFGTGGNSPLHF. The CDR3, as DNA: TGTGCCAGCAGCTTAGCCTTCGGCACGGGCGGTAATTCACCCCTCCACTTT.

The chain links TRBV5-4 to TRBJ2-5, with 9 bases matching TRBD2. CDR1 is SGHNT and CDR2 is YYREEE in the germline V gene (reference sequence). The CDR3 length is 15 residues. The ends lost 0 bases at V and 4 bases at J; junction bases unmatched: 4. CDR3 coding DNA: TGTGCCAGCAGCTTGGGCGGGGGGGCGATAGAGACCCAGTACTTC. It is translated as CASSLGGGAIETQYF.

CDR3 sequence: CASSLGGSTYEQYF. The CDR3 DNA follows: TGTGCCAGCAGCTTAGGGGGTAGCACTTACGAGCAGTACTTC. The chain recombines TRBV11-2 with TRBJ2-7; D remains ambiguous. Germline V CDR1 and CDR2: SGHAT, FQNNGV. The CDR3 runs 14 residues. Trimming removed 1 base at V and 4 bases at J, with 11 bases between.

Points on this clone: The sample has other DNA sequences that encode this CDR3 too. The V and J genes are TRBV5-6 and TRBJ1-4; 7 bases are a match to TRBD1. The CDR3 has 17 amino acids. The V and J ends lost 4 bases and 7 bases, in that order; junction bases with no gene match: 16. Germline V gene sequence: CDR1 SGHDT, CDR2 YYEEEE. The CDR3 is CASSNRDSWVYGEKLFF. The CDR3 nucleotides are TGTGCCAGCAGCAACCGGGACAGCTGGGTGTATGGTGAAAAACTGTTTTTT.

This chain links TRBV7-9 with TRBJ2-3, with D possibly TRBD1 on 5 matching bases. This CDR3 comprises 14 residues. The V end lost 2 bases, the J end lost 2 bases, and 8 bases lay between the germline ends. Germline lookup yields CDR1 SEHNR and CDR2 FQNEAQ (reference sequence). This CDR3 is CASSLKGITDTQYF. CDR3 nucleotides: TGTGCCAGCAGCTTAAAGGGGATCACAGATACGCAGTATTTT.

The chain is built from TRBV11-3 and TRBJ2-1; 10 bases fit TRBD2. From germline, CDR1 is SGHNT and CDR2 YENEEA. The CDR3 runs to 15 residues. Trimming took 3 bases from V and 5 from J; bases not matched to a gene: 4. CDR3 amino acids: CASSFGTSANNEQFF. CDR3 nucleotide sequence: TGTGCCAGCAGCTTCGGGACTAGCGCAAACAATGAGCAGTTCTTC.